Given below is one T cell receptor beta chain in context. Its specificity is unknown. This CDR3 has 13 amino acids. The junction had 8 bases not matched to a gene; V was cut back by 4 bases and J by 14 bases. Germline CDR1 is MNHEY and CDR2 is SVGAGI. The TCR library protocol was used to attach unique molecular identifiers. These identifiers were attached to individual cDNA molecules. TCRdb re-called the 5' RACE reads with MiXCR, one entry per CDR3 protein. The sample contains some 50,000 distinct CDR3 sequences, 7.5% to 9.5% of which appear only once. These data originate in a study of early T cells in non-severe SARS-CoV-2 infection. Study-level background: Sequencing input comprised bulk RNA from unsorted whole blood; chain pairing was not available. Whole-study findings and limits: VDJdb matching, biased toward anti-spike CD8 responses, missed private and CD4 specificities.

This chain joins TRBV6-5 and TRBJ1-6, with 7 bases lining up with TRBD1. Sequences were derived from whole blood, sampled at baseline. This clonotype was obtained from an adult who was a healthcare worker with PCR-confirmed SARS-CoV-2 infection or an uninfected control (not recorded which). The CDR3 region has the DNA TGTGCCAGCAGTTGGCTAACAGGGGATACCCTCCACTTT. This gives the protein CASSWLTGDTLHF.